Listed below are T cell receptor beta chains from one sample, sequenced in a study of blood T cell repertoires in COVID-19. Only in-frame clones appear in the TCRdb table, and some are missing; sequencing was by immunoSEQ multiplex PCR. The sample lists some 150,000 clones, more than 70% occurring once. Input material: peripheral blood. These receptors came from a middle-aged man with active or convalescent COVID-19. Both conserved end residues are part of each CDR3. Fields, in order: clone size, J gene, D gene, V gene, CDR3 DNA, CDR3 protein. A D gene is named only where the DNA matches it firmly. Clone size is stated in some rows and not others, as once, few, many or a class when expanded.

-	TRBJ2-7	-	TRBV18	TGTGCCAGCTCACCACCGCCGGGCTACGAGCAGTACTTC	CASSPPPGYEQYF
-	TRBJ2-3	-	TRBV6-5	TGTGCCAGCAGGGCGGATGGTGTACCCGCCCAAAGAACGTATTTT	CASRADGVPAQRTYF
few	TRBJ1-2	-	TRBV29-1	TGCAGCGTTGGGTTGGGGGGAAACTATGGCTACACCTTC	CSVGLGGNYGYTF
-	TRBJ1-5	TRBD1	TRBV27	TGTGCCAGCCGGGACAGGGGGCGAGGTAGCAATCAGCCCCAGCATTTT	CASRDRGRGSNQPQHF
-	TRBJ2-3	TRBD2	TRBV5-4	TGTGCCAGCAGCTCCTTGGGGCTAGCGGGATTCACAGATACGCAGTATTTT	CASSSLGLAGFTDTQYF
-	TRBJ1-2	-	TRBV27	TGTGCCAGCAGTTTCGATCGTAAAACAGGGCAGGCCCACTATGGCTACACCTTC	CASSFDRKTGQAHYGYTF
-	TRBJ2-3	-	TRBV13	TGTGCCAGCAGCTTGAGGGATACGCAGTATTTT	CASSLRDTQYF
-	TRBJ1-5	TRBD1	TRBV23-1	TGCGCCAGCAGTCAATCAAAAGACAGGGTAGGTCAGCCCCAGCATTTT	CASSQSKDRVGQPQHF
-	TRBJ2-1	-	TRBV27	TGTGCCAGCAGTTTAGGTTTCCCAGGCTATGAGCAGTTCTTC	CASSLGFPGYEQFF
-	TRBJ2-7	-	TRBV5-6	TGTGCCAGCAGCCCCGGGGGGACATTCGGGCAGTACTTC	CASSPGGTFGQYF
-	TRBJ2-3	-	TRBV2	TGTGCCAGCATATGGCGCACAGATACGCAGTATTTT	CASIWRTDTQYF
-	TRBJ1-1	TRBD1	TRBV3-1/TRBV3-2	TGTGCCAGCAGCCAGGATCCCGGGACAGGGGCTTTCTTT	CASSQDPGTGAFF
-	TRBJ2-7	-	TRBV5-4	TGTGCCAGCAGCTTGGAACTAGTTGGGGAGCAGTACTTC	CASSLELVGEQYF
-	TRBJ1-3	-	TRBV30	TGTGCCCTAGAGTCAGGGGCTGGAAACACCATATATTTT	CALESGAGNTIYF
many	TRBJ2-7	TRBD1	TRBV7-9	TGTGCCAGCAGCCCTTCCGGGGGACAGGGGTACTACGAGCAGTACTTC	CASSPSGGQGYYEQYF
-	TRBJ2-1	TRBD1	TRBV19	TGTGCCAGTAGCTTCAATCCGGGACAGGGGAAAAATGAGCAGTTCTTC	CASSFNPGQGKNEQFF
-	TRBJ2-2	TRBD2	TRBV7-3	TGTGCCAGCAGCCTAACTAGCGGGAGGGCCGGGGAGCTGTTTTTT	CASSLTSGRAGELFF
-	TRBJ2-7	TRBD1	TRBV11-3	TGTGCCAGCAGCTTAGGTCCGGGACAGGGCTACGAGCAGTACTTC	CASSLGPGQGYEQYF
-	TRBJ1-1	-	TRBV15	TGTGCCACCAGCCCGCGGATCGACAGTGAAGCTTTCTTT	CATSPRIDSEAFF
once	TRBJ1-2	-	TRBV18	TGTGCCAGCTCACCGACAGACACAGCCACTAACTATGGCTACACCTTC	CASSPTDTATNYGYTF
-	TRBJ2-6	TRBD1	TRBV29-1	TGCAGCGTTGTTCGGTGGGGGACAGGGAGCCTCTCTGGGGCCAACGTCCTGACTTTC	CSVVRWGTGSLSGANVLTF
few	TRBJ2-5	-	TRBV27	TGTGCCAGCAAGCGACAGGGGAGGGGTTCTGGGCAAGAGACCCAGTACTTC	CASKRQGRGSGQETQYF
-	TRBJ2-5	-	TRBV7-9	TGTGCCAGCAGCTTAGGAGACAGAGCTCAAGAGACCCAGTACTTC	CASSLGDRAQETQYF
-	TRBJ2-3	TRBD2	TRBV5-1	TGCGCCAGCAGCTCGGGACTAGCGGGGGTCACAGATACGCAGTATTTT	CASSSGLAGVTDTQYF
-	TRBJ1-1	TRBD1	TRBV27	TGTGCCAGCAGTCCACCCTTGAGACAGGGCACTGAAGCTTTCTTT	CASSPPLRQGTEAFF
-	TRBJ1-2	TRBD1	TRBV20-1	TGCAGTGCAGGACAGGGTTATGGCTACACCTTC	CSAGQGYGYTF
once	TRBJ1-4	-	TRBV11-1	TGTGCCAGCAGCTTAGGATGGCGTACAGCAAATGAAAAACTGTTTTTT	CASSLGWRTANEKLFF
-	TRBJ2-7	-	TRBV3-1/TRBV3-2	TGTGCCAGCAGCCAAGGAGGCGGCGTGAGCGAGCAGTACTTC	CASSQGGGVSEQYF
few	TRBJ2-2	-	TRBV4-1	TGCGCCAGCAGCCAAAGTAGGACTGGGGCCGGGGAGCTGTTTTTT	CASSQSRTGAGELFF